What follows are 27 T cell receptor beta chains derived from one specimen sequenced in a study of blood T cell repertoires in COVID-19. The assay was immunoSEQ multiplex PCR, and TCRdb's table has in-frame clones only and misses some. The table has a few hundred thousand clones, almost 90% seen once; the top ten hold 3.5% to 4.5%. The source material was PBMCs or T cells enriched from blood (not recorded which). These TCRs come from a young woman with acute COVID-19.

The gene calls are TRBV28 and TRBJ2-7; TRBD1 matches 9 bases. CDR1 and CDR2 (germline): MDHEN, SYDVKM. With V trimmed by 6 bases and J by 2 bases, 8 bases remained unmatched. There are 15 residues in the CDR3. DNA of the CDR3: TGTGCCAGCAGCGACGGACAGGGGACACCCTACGAGCAGTACTTC. It translates to CASSDGQGTPYEQYF. The variable domain in full, completed from reference TRBV28 and TRBJ2-7, reads DVKVTQSSRYLVKRTGEKVFLECVQDMDHENMFWYRQDPGLGLRLIYFSYDVKMKEKGDIPEGYSVSREKKERFSLILESASTNQTSMYLCASSDGQGTPYEQYFGPGTRLTVT.

The chain is built from TRBV4-1 and TRBJ1-3, with 7 bases lining up with TRBD1. The CDR3 consists of 15 residues. Germline values: CDR1 MGHRA, CDR2 YSYEKL. With V trimmed by 4 bases and J by 2 bases, 5 bases remained unmatched. The chain's CDR3 is CASSLGGTAGNTIYF. For the CDR3, the DNA is TGCGCCAGCAGCCTTGGAGGGACAGCTGGAAACACCATATATTTT.

The chain recombines TRBV5-8 with TRBJ2-3; 7 bases are a match to TRBD2. The CDR3 consists of 16 residues. V dropped 2 bases and J dropped 0; count of bases not matched to a gene: 6. Germline assignment: CDR1 SGHTS and CDR2 YDEGEE. CDR3 nucleotides: TGTGCCAGCAGCTTTTCTAGCGGCAGTAGCACAGATACGCAGTATTTT. Protein product: CASSFSSGSSTDTQYF.

Note on this clone: The junction departs from the called germline gene at one end, perhaps through a read error. This chain links TRBV6-1 with TRBJ1-5; D might be TRBD1 (5 bases). CDR1 is MNHNS, CDR2 SASEGT, per germline. The CDR3 contains 13 residues. CDR3 sequence (DNA): TGTGCCAGCAGTGAGGACACGCAGCAGCCTCAGCATTTT. As protein: CASSEDTQQPQHF.

This clone has just one count. This chain links TRBV12-3 or TRBV12-4 with TRBJ1-2, with no clear D. V dropped 6 bases and J dropped 7 bases, with 15 bases sitting between them. The CDR3 has 13 residues. The CDR3 DNA reads as TGTGCCAGCAGCGGTCGCCTACTTCTTGGCTACACCTTC. Residues: CASSGRLLLGYTF.

The chain combines TRBV11-2 with TRBJ1-6; the D is unclear. Deletions cut 2 bases from V and 8 bases from J, with 10 bases between. There are 14 residues in the CDR3. Germline CDR1 reads SGHAT; CDR2 reads FQNNGV. DNA for the CDR3: TGTGCCAGCAGCTTAACAGTCGGTGATTCACCCCTCCACTTT. It yields the protein CASSLTVGDSPLHF.

There are a few counts of this clone. J is TRBJ1-2 and V is TRBV4-1, with D perhaps TRBD1 (5 bases). V lost 0 bases to trimming and J lost 4 bases, with 12 bases between them. Germline CDR1 is MGHRA and CDR2 is YSYEKL. This CDR3 has 15 amino acids. CDR3 sequence: CASSQDLQGGYGYTF. The CDR3 DNA is TGCGCCAGCAGCCAAGATTTGCAGGGAGGCTATGGCTACACCTTC.

The CDR3 protein is CATSATTRYQETQYF. CDR3 sequence (DNA): TGTGCCACCAGTGCAACGACTAGATACCAAGAGACCCAGTACTTC. This chain uses TRBV24-1 with TRBJ2-5; D is possibly TRBD2 (6 bases). This CDR3 comprises 15 residues. V lost 5 bases to trimming and J lost 0 bases, with 12 bases between them. Germline CDR1 is KGHDR and CDR2 is SFDVKD.

The V gene is TRBV14, the J gene TRBJ2-3; D gene unclear. Germline V lookup: CDR1 SGHDN, CDR2 FVKESK. The CDR3 contains 12 residues. V lost 2 bases to trimming and J lost 6 bases, with 6 bases between them. The CDR3 loop is CASSQSRDTQYF. Written as DNA, the CDR3 is TGTGCCAGCAGCCAATCCAGGGATACGCAGTATTTT.

This clone is a singleton in its sample. The chain combines TRBV25-1 with TRBJ2-1, with TRBD2 matching 8 bases. After removal of 5 bases from V and 5 bases from J, the junction contained 8 bases not matched to a gene. CDR1 is MGHDK, CDR2 SYGVNS, per germline. The CDR3 totals 15 residues. DNA for the CDR3: TGTGCCAGCAGTTTTAGCGGGAAGAGCCACAATGAGCAGTTCTTC. It encodes CASSFSGKSHNEQFF. Together with reference TRBV25-1 and TRBJ2-1, the CDR3 gives the full variable domain: EADIYQTPRYLVIGTGKKITLECSQTMGHDKMYWYQQDPGMELHLIHYSYGVNSTEKGDLSSESTVSRIRTEHFPLTLESARPSHTSQYLCASSFSGKSHNEQFFGPGTRLTVL.

This clone showed up just a few times. The chain links TRBV28 to TRBJ1-1, with D hard to call. The V end lost 5 bases, the J end lost 8 bases, and 21 bases lay between the germline ends. The CDR3 loop spans 15 amino acids. Germline lookup yields CDR1 MDHEN and CDR2 SYDVKM. CDR3 coding DNA: TGTGCCAGCAGTGTTCCGGGTCCGTCCGTTTTGGAAGCTTTCTTT. Residues: CASSVPGPSVLEAFF. Supplemented by reference TRBV28 and TRBJ1-1, the full variable domain reads DVKVTQSSRYLVKRTGEKVFLECVQDMDHENMFWYRQDPGLGLRLIYFSYDVKMKEKGDIPEGYSVSREKKERFSLILESASTNQTSMYLCASSVPGPSVLEAFFGQGTRLTVV.

This chain uses TRBV28 with TRBJ1-5, with 8 bases lining up with TRBD1. Per germline, CDR1 MDHEN and CDR2 SYDVKM. CDR3 size: 18 residues. J gave up 3 bases and V 3 bases, and 13 bases lay outside the gene matches. Here the CDR3 reads CASSFSTSGTGHNQPQHF. CDR3 DNA: TGTGCCAGCAGTTTCTCTACCTCCGGGACAGGTCACAATCAGCCCCAGCATTTT.

The rearrangement joins TRBV28 to TRBJ1-5, with TRBD1 as a possible D gene (5 bases). Germline V gene lookup returns CDR1 MDHEN and CDR2 SYDVKM. CDR3 size: 13 residues. CDR3 DNA: TGTGCTTCCAGGGCCTATAACAATCAGCCCCAGCATTTT. This translates into CASRAYNNQPQHF.

The rearrangement joins TRBV27 to TRBJ1-1, with D perhaps TRBD1 (6 bases). This CDR3 spans 13 amino acids. Trimming took off 4 bases at V and 7 bases at J, with 13 bases between the two ends. Germline loops: CDR1 MNHEY, CDR2 SMNVEV (reference sequence). The CDR3 spells CASSSIGQLEAFF. The DNA of the CDR3 is TGTGCCAGCAGTTCCATCGGACAGCTTGAAGCTTTCTTT.

V is TRBV29-1 and J is TRBJ2-1, with D tentatively TRBD2 (6 bases). V gave up 4 bases and J gave up 6 bases, with 16 bases separating them. This CDR3 is 14 amino acids long. Per germline, CDR1 SQVTM and CDR2 ANQGSEA. The CDR3 protein is CSVANRDSLNEQFF. In DNA form, the CDR3 reads TGCAGCGTTGCAAACCGGGACTCCCTCAATGAGCAGTTCTTC.

V and J are TRBV24-1 and TRBJ2-2; 12 bases align to TRBD1. V lost 2 bases, J lost 7 bases, and 4 bases stayed unmatched. Germline V lookup: CDR1 KGHDR, CDR2 SFDVKD. CDR3 size: 16 residues. CDR3 in DNA: TGTGCCACCAGTGATTGGGGGACAGGGGGCATCGGGGAGCTGTTTTTT. This codes for CATSDWGTGGIGELFF.

The chain has TRBV7-2 and TRBJ2-6; 11 nucleotides line up with TRBD1. The CDR3 spans 18 residues. J was trimmed by 1 base and V by 4 bases; bases with no gene match: 6. CDR1 is SGHTA, CDR2 FQGNSA, per germline. CDR3 nucleotide sequence: TGTGCCAGCAGCTCCCGGACAGGGGGCGCGTCTGGGGCCAACGTCCTGACTTTC. Amino acid sequence: CASSSRTGGASGANVLTF. Full variable domain (remainder filled in from reference TRBV7-2 and TRBJ2-6): GAGVSQSPSNKVTEKGKDVELRCDPISGHTALYWYRQSLGQGLEFLIYFQGNSAPDKSGLPSDRFSAERTGGSVSTLTIQRTQQEDSAVYLCASSSRTGGASGANVLTFGAGSRLTVL.

This chain uses TRBV7-3 with TRBJ2-2; D ambiguous. This CDR3 has 15 residues. Germline V gene data show CDR1 as SGHTA and CDR2 as FQGTGA. The V and J ends lost 4 bases and 2 bases respectively, with 11 bases between them. CDR3: CASSSSGLNTGELFF. CDR3 in DNA: TGTGCCAGCAGCTCCTCGGGTCTAAACACCGGGGAGCTGTTTTTT.

The chain is built from TRBV30 and TRBJ2-7; TRBD1 matches at 9 bases. The trim removed 5 bases at V and 5 bases at J, leaving 10 bases unmatched. The V gene's germline CDR1 is GTSNPN and CDR2 SVGIG (reference sequence). The CDR3 sequence is 14 residues long. This chain's CDR3 is CAWGPGQGAHEQYF. Here the CDR3 DNA reads TGTGCCTGGGGTCCGGGACAGGGTGCCCACGAGCAGTACTTC.

The chain carries TRBV6-5 and TRBJ1-2; 7 bases align to TRBD1. Germline values: CDR1 MNHEY, CDR2 SVGAGI. The ends lost 7 bases at V and 3 bases at J; junction bases unmatched: 8. The length of the CDR3 is 14 residues. The CDR3 spells CASTRGQADYGYTF. The CDR3 nucleotides read TGTGCCAGCACGCGAGGACAGGCGGACTATGGCTACACCTTC.

The chain couples TRBV2 to TRBJ2-5, with TRBD2 as a possible D gene (5 bases). The CDR3 loop spans 14 amino acids. Trimming took 2 bases from V and 1 from J, leaving 8 bases between them. Looked up from germline, CDR1 is SNHLY and CDR2 is FYNNEI. The CDR3 loop is CASSEPGIQETQYF. CDR3 nucleotides: TGTGCCAGCAGTGAACCCGGGATCCAAGAGACCCAGTACTTC.

V gene TRBV10-3 combines with J gene TRBJ1-2; D is possibly TRBD1 (6 bases). The CDR3 has 13 amino acids. The V end lost 4 bases, the J end lost 3 bases, and 9 bases lay between the germline ends. Germline CDR1 ENHRY, CDR2 SYGVKD. CDR3 loop: CAISGNRDYGYTF. The CDR3 DNA sequence: TGTGCCATCAGTGGTAACAGGGACTATGGCTACACCTTC.

The chain is built from TRBV28 and TRBJ2-1; TRBD1 matches 8 bases. Germline V gives CDR1 MDHEN, CDR2 SYDVKM. Trimming at V came to 2 bases and at J to 1 base, leaving 4 bases not matched to a gene. This CDR3 region has 16 residues. CDR3 protein: CASSLLRDRSYNEQFF. In nucleotides, the CDR3 is TGTGCCAGCAGTTTACTCCGGGACAGGTCCTACAATGAGCAGTTCTTC. The entire variable domain, with the rest obtained from reference TRBV28 and TRBJ2-1, is as follows: DVKVTQSSRYLVKRTGEKVFLECVQDMDHENMFWYRQDPGLGLRLIYFSYDVKMKEKGDIPEGYSVSREKKERFSLILESASTNQTSMYLCASSLLRDRSYNEQFFGPGTRLTVL.

V gene TRBV18 combines with J gene TRBJ2-1, with 16 nucleotides matching TRBD2. This CDR3 has 19 amino acids. From germline, CDR1 is KGHSH and CDR2 LQKENI. V shed 0 bases, J shed 3 bases, and the junction held 5 bases outside the gene matches. The CDR3 is CASSPPGLAGGTFYNEQFF. CDR3 nucleotides: TGTGCCAGCTCACCACCGGGACTAGCGGGAGGGACTTTCTACAATGAGCAGTTCTTC.

The V and J genes are TRBV18 and TRBJ1-1; no definite D call. The CDR3 sequence is 13 residues long. V dropped 3 bases and J dropped 0 bases, with 5 bases sitting between them. From germline, CDR1 is KGHSH and CDR2 LQKENI. This CDR3 reads CASSPSVNTEAFF. For the CDR3, the DNA is TGTGCCAGCTCACCCTCAGTGAACACTGAAGCTTTCTTT.

J is TRBJ2-2 and V is TRBV9; 14 nucleotides match TRBD2. Germline V gives CDR1 SGDLS, CDR2 YYNGEE. CDR3 length: 16 residues. Trimming cost V 4 bases and J 4 bases; bases outside gene matches: 3. The CDR3: CASSLGLAGATGELFF. CDR3 coding DNA: TGTGCCAGCAGCCTGGGACTAGCGGGAGCCACCGGGGAGCTGTTTTTT. Using reference TRBV9 and TRBJ2-2 for the parts outside the CDR3, the full variable domain is DSGVTQTPKHLITATGQRVTLRCSPRSGDLSVYWYQQSLDQGLQFLIQYYNGEERAKGNILERFSAQQFPDLHSELNLSSLELGDSALYFCASSLGLAGATGELFFGEGSRLTVL.

This chain joins TRBV5-1 and TRBJ1-2, with D maybe TRBD1 (6 bases). Trimming took off 0 bases at V and 8 bases at J, with 8 bases between the two ends. From germline, CDR1 is SGHRS and CDR2 YFSETQ. CDR3 length equals 12 residues. In nucleotides, the CDR3 is TGCGCCAGCAGCTTGGATCAGGGGGGCTACACCTTC. It is translated as CASSLDQGGYTF.